This T cell receptor (beta chain) was found in a study of blood T cell repertoires in COVID-19. Whole-study context: Sources were T cells, B-cell-depleted T cells, or PBMCs; the material itself was cDNA or gDNA.

Per the authors' pipeline: Amplification with reference gene primers provided the estimates of nucleated cell counts. Profiled with immunoSEQ multiplex PCR; TCRdb holds only in-frame clones, not every one. D and trimming were read from the DNA, whereas the V and J calls and clone size are those reported in that table. The sample has 9,500 to 12,000 clones; roughly 85% are singletons. Germline-derived CDR1 and CDR2 are SGHNT and YENEEA. This CDR3 is 14 amino acids long. V gave up 0 bases and J gave up 1 base, with 6 bases separating them. This sequence originates from a man aged 30 to 39 with active or convalescent COVID-19. The chain links TRBV11-3 to TRBJ1-1; D call uncertain. Sequencing input: peripheral blood. CDR3 protein: CASSLDGGNTEAFF. CDR3 DNA sequence: TGTGCCAGCAGCTTAGACGGTGGGAACACTGAAGCTTTCTTT.